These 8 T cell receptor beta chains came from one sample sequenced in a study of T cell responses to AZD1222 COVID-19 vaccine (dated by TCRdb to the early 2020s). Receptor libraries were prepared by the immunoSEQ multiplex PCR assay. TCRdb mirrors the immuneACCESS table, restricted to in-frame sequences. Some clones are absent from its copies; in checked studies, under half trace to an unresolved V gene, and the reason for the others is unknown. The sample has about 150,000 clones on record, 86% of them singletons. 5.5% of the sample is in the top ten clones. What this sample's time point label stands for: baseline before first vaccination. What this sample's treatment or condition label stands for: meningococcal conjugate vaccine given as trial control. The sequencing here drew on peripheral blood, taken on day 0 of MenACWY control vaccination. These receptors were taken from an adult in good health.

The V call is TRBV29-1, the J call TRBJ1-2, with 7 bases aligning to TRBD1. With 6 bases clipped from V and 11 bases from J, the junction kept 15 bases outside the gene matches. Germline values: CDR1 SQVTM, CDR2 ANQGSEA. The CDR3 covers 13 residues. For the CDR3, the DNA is TGCAGCGTCCTACAGTATGGGACAGAAGGATACACCTTC. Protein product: CSVLQYGTEGYTF.

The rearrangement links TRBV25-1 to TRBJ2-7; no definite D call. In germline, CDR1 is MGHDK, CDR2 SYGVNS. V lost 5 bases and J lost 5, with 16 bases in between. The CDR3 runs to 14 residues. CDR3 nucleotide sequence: TGTGCCAGCAGTATATCGTCGATTGCTGACGAGCAGTACTTC. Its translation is CASSISSIADEQYF.

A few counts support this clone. CDR3 protein: CSASSSGTAYGYTF. Here the CDR3 DNA reads TGCAGTGCTAGTAGCTCGGGAACAGCCTATGGCTACACCTTC. The J gene is TRBJ1-2, the V gene TRBV20-1; D is undetermined. The CDR3 is 14 amino acids. Germline V lookup: CDR1 DFQATT, CDR2 SNEGSKA (reference sequence). With 3 bases removed from V and 4 bases from J, the gap between germline ends came to 15 bases.

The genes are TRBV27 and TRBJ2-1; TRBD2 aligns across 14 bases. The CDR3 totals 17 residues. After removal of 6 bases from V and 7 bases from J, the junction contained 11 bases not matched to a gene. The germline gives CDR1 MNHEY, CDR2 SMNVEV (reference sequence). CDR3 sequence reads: CASSRTSGGTFLNEQFF. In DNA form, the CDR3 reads TGTGCCAGCAGCCGGACTAGCGGGGGGACGTTTTTGAATGAGCAGTTCTTC.

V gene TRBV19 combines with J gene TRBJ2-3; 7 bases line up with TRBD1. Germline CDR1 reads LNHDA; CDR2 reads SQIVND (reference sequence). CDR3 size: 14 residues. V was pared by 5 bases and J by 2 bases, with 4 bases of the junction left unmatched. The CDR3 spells CASSVTGATDTQYF. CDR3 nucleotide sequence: TGTGCCAGTAGTGTAACAGGGGCCACAGATACGCAGTATTTT.

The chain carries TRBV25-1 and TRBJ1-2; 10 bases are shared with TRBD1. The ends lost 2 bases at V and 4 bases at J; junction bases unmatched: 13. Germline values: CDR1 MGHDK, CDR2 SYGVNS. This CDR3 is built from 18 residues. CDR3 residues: CASSEILTGGGSGYGYTF. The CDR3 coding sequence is TGTGCCAGCAGTGAAATCTTGACAGGGGGCGGTTCTGGCTATGGCTACACCTTC.

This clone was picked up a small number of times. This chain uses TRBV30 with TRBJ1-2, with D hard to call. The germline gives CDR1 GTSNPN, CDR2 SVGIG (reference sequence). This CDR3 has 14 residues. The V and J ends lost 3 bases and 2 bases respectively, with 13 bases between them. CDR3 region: CAWRHAALNYGYTF. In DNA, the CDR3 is TGTGCCTGGAGACACGCGGCCTTGAACTATGGCTACACCTTC.

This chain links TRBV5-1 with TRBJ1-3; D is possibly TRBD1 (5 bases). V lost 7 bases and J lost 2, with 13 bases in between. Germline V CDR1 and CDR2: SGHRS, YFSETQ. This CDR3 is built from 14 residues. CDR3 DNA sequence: TGCGCCAGCCGAGAGGGGACGGCTGGAAACACCATATATTTT. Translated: CASREGTAGNTIYF.